A selection of T cell receptor beta chains follows, all from one sample in a study of long-term antiretroviral therapy in people with HIV. Assay: immunoSEQ multiplex PCR; the TCRdb copy retains only in-frame clones and omits some. The sample records tens of thousands of clones, around 89% being singletons. The sequences come from unsorted PBMCs, collected 3.2 years before starting antiretroviral therapy. Source of these receptors: a man aged 50 to 60 with HIV. Both conserved end residues are part of each CDR3. D genes are given only for firm matches. Expanded clones are given a class, and other clones once, few, many or no size at all.

>NA|NA|TRBV10-2|TRBJ2-1
CASSENPLNEQFF
TGCGCCAGCAGTGAGAACCCACTCAATGAGCAGTTCTTC
>NA|TRBD2|TRBV5-1|TRBJ2-5
CASSQGLAGAGDF
TGCGCCAGCAGCCAAGGACTAGCGGGGGCCGGGGACTTC
>NA|NA|TRBV20-1|TRBJ2-5
CSAATQETQYF
TGCAGTGCCGCTACCCAAGAGACCCAGTACTTC
>NA|TRBD2|TRBV5-4|TRBJ2-5
CASSHTSGETQYF
TGTGCCAGCAGCCATACTAGCGGAGAGACCCAGTACTTC
>once|NA|TRBV5-1|TRBJ2-2
CASSRDLGDTGELFF
TGCGCCAGCAGCAGGGACCTGGGGGACACCGGGGAGCTGTTTTTT
>NA|TRBD2|TRBV29-1|TRBJ2-3
CSVTGTSGSYTQYF
TGCAGCGTAACCGGGACTAGCGGGAGCTATACGCAGTATTTT
>NA|TRBD2|TRBV4-1|TRBJ2-3
CASSQEGGVLAGASTDTQYF
TGCGCCAGCAGCCAAGAAGGCGGAGTACTAGCGGGGGCTAGCACAGATACGCAGTATTTT
>NA|TRBD2|TRBV5-1|TRBJ2-7
CASSTGTSGGGIHEQYF
TGCGCCAGCAGCACCGGGACTAGCGGGGGAGGTATCCACGAGCAGTACTTC
>NA|NA|TRBV4-1|TRBJ2-3
CASSEVDTQYF
TGCGCCAGCAGTGAGGTTGATACGCAGTATTTT
>once|NA|TRBV10-3|TRBJ2-7
CAIRGTAGQDYEQYF
TGTGCCATCAGGGGGACAGCGGGGCAAGACTACGAGCAGTACTTC
>NA|NA|TRBV7-9|TRBJ1-1
CASRLTGVTEAFF
TGTGCCAGCAGGCTAACTGGGGTGACTGAAGCTTTCTTT
>NA|NA|TRBV18|TRBJ1-5
CASSPSSGYNQPQHF
TGTGCCAGCTCACCCTCCTCCGGTTACAATCAGCCCCAGCATTTT
>NA|TRBD1|TRBV11-2|TRBJ1-5
CASSLVLGQGFGQPQHF
TGTGCCAGCAGCTTAGTATTGGGACAGGGGTTTGGTCAGCCCCAGCATTTT
>NA|NA|TRBV7-7|TRBJ1-5
CASSNGLLPNQPQHF
TGTGCTAGCAGCAATGGCCTACTACCAAATCAGCCCCAGCATTTT
>once|NA|TRBV27|TRBJ1-1
CASSLSQALYTEAFF
TGTGCCAGCAGTTTATCGCAGGCACTATACACTGAAGCTTTCTTT
>NA|NA|TRBV5-1|TRBJ2-7
CASSLAHHSYEQYF
TGCGCCAGCAGCTTGGCGCACCACTCCTACGAGCAGTACTTC
>NA|NA|TRBV30|TRBJ2-7
CAWRRTDSSYEQYF
TGTGCCTGGAGAAGGACAGATTCCTCCTACGAGCAGTACTTC
>NA|NA|TRBV5-1|TRBJ2-2
CASSFQDSNTGELFF
TGCGCCAGCAGCTTCCAGGATTCAAACACCGGGGAGCTGTTTTTT
>NA|NA|TRBV2|TRBJ1-1
CARRTVNTEAFF
TGTGCCAGGCGGACGGTAAACACTGAAGCTTTCTTT
>NA|TRBD1|TRBV9|TRBJ1-6
CASSARDRVNSPLHF
TGTGCCAGCAGCGCCCGGGACAGGGTAAATTCACCCCTCCACTTT
>NA|TRBD1|TRBV18|TRBJ2-3
CASSPPAGGADTQYF
TGTGCCAGCTCACCACCGGCAGGGGGCGCAGATACGCAGTATTTT
>NA|TRBD2|TRBV5-1|TRBJ2-3
CASTISGGSQYF
TGCGCCAGCACCATTAGCGGGGGGTCGCAGTATTTT
>NA|NA|TRBV7-9|TRBJ1-2
CASSSAIDHGYTF
TGTGCCAGCAGCTCGGCGATTGACCACGGCTACACCTTC
>NA|NA|TRBV12-5|TRBJ2-7
CASGPSLPYEQYF
TGTGCTAGTGGTCCTTCGTTGCCTTACGAGCAGTACTTC
>NA|NA|TRBV18|TRBJ2-6
CASSPKQGSAGANVLTF
TGTGCCAGCTCACCCAAACAGGGTAGTGCTGGGGCCAACGTCCTGACTTTC
>NA|NA|TRBV6-6|TRBJ2-5
CASSYGLVGETQYF
TGTGCCAGCAGTTACGGTCTAGTCGGCGAGACCCAGTACTTC
>NA|TRBD1|TRBV7-8|TRBJ1-1
CASSAGGAHMNTEAFF
TGTGCCAGCAGCGCAGGGGGTGCCCATATGAACACTGAAGCTTTCTTT
>NA|TRBD2|TRBV7-2|TRBJ2-1
CASSPGLGGYNEQFF
TGTGCCAGCAGCCCCGGACTAGGAGGGTACAATGAGCAGTTCTTC
>NA|NA|TRBV5-1|TRBJ1-2
CASSDQTGPYGYTF
TGCGCCAGCAGCGATCAGACAGGTCCCTATGGCTACACCTTC
>once|NA|TRBV14|TRBJ2-2
CASSQPRTEQTGELFF
TGTGCCAGCAGCCAGCCCCGGACAGAACAAACCGGGGAGCTGTTTTTT
>NA|TRBD1|TRBV10-2|TRBJ1-5
CASTIQGKQPQHF
TGCGCCAGCACAATACAGGGGAAACAGCCCCAGCATTTT
>NA|TRBD2|TRBV7-3|TRBJ2-7
CASSLTAGGNEQYF
TGTGCCAGCAGCTTAACCGCGGGAGGTAACGAGCAGTACTTC
>once|NA|TRBV30|TRBJ2-3
CAWSKGLSTDTQYF
TGTGCCTGGAGTAAGGGTCTGAGCACAGATACGCAGTATTTT
>NA|NA|TRBV5-5|TRBJ1-1
CASSSPYGANTEAFF
TGTGCCAGCAGCTCCCCGTATGGGGCGAACACTGAAGCTTTCTTT
>NA|NA|TRBV11-3|TRBJ2-2
CASSVVQGAGELFF
TGTGCCAGCAGCGTAGTACAGGGTGCCGGGGAGCTGTTTTTT
>NA|NA|TRBV5-8|TRBJ2-7
CASSLGQGPRGEQYF
TGTGCCAGCAGCTTGGGGCAGGGACCCCGGGGCGAGCAGTACTTC
>NA|TRBD2|TRBV28|TRBJ2-5
CASTLLTAGGPPQETQYF
TGTGCCAGCACCCTACTCACTGCGGGGGGACCTCCACAAGAGACCCAGTACTTC
>NA|NA|TRBV19|TRBJ2-3
CASSTRGTLTDTQYF
TGTGCCAGTAGTACCCGGGGCACCCTCACAGATACGCAGTATTTT
>NA|NA|TRBV5-1|TRBJ2-6
CASSLVLGGSGANVLTF
TGCGCCAGCAGCTTGGTTCTGGGCGGCTCTGGGGCCAACGTCCTGACTTTC
>NA|NA|TRBV5-1|TRBJ1-1
CASSLQVGDTEAFF
TGCGCCAGCAGCCTACAGGTGGGGGACACTGAAGCTTTCTTT
>few|TRBD1|TRBV10-3|TRBJ2-7
CAIRQGAFYEQYF
TGTGCCATTCGACAGGGGGCGTTCTACGAGCAGTACTTC
>NA|NA|TRBV11-2|TRBJ1-4
CASSQDAQAASNEKLFF
TGTGCCAGCAGCCAAGACGCACAAGCCGCCTCTAATGAAAAACTGTTTTTT
>NA|NA|TRBV5-1|TRBJ1-1
CASSTGAGMAEAFF
TGCGCCAGCAGCACTGGAGCAGGGATGGCTGAAGCTTTCTTT
>NA|NA|TRBV14|TRBJ1-2
CASSHGGAGGYTF
TGTGCCAGCAGCCATGGGGGGGCAGGTGGCTACACCTTC
>few|NA|TRBV7-9|TRBJ1-2
CASSLDINYGYTF
TGTGCCAGCAGCTTAGACATTAACTATGGCTACACCTTC
>NA|NA|TRBV28|TRBJ1-6
CASSSQARSSPLHF
TGTGCCAGCAGTTCTCAGGCGAGGAGTTCACCCCTCCACTTT
>NA|NA|TRBV7-2|TRBJ2-4
CASSLAPGINIQYF
TGTGCCAGCAGCCTAGCCCCCGGGATCAACATTCAGTACTTC
>NA|TRBD1|TRBV7-2|TRBJ2-7
CASRSGRDSTYEQYF
TGTGCCAGCAGGTCAGGCCGGGACAGTACCTACGAGCAGTACTTC
>NA|TRBD1|TRBV30|TRBJ1-5
CAWSADRGILSNQPQHF
TGTGCCTGGAGTGCGGACAGGGGAATTTTGAGCAATCAGCCCCAGCATTTT
>NA|TRBD2|TRBV19|TRBJ2-5
CASSILGFSGIPVQETQYF
TGTGCCAGTAGTATTCTGGGATTTAGCGGGATCCCGGTACAAGAGACCCAGTACTTC
>NA|NA|TRBV11-2|TRBJ2-7
CASSLTGNSYEQYF
TGTGCCAGCAGCTTGACAGGTAACTCCTACGAGCAGTACTTC
>NA|NA|TRBV2|TRBJ2-5
CASSDPEARETQYF
TGTGCCAGCAGTGATCCGGAGGCCCGAGAGACCCAGTACTTC
>NA|NA|TRBV6-4|TRBJ2-3
CASSGGNTDTQYF
TGTGCCAGCAGTGGGGGCAACACAGATACGCAGTATTTT
>NA|TRBD2|TRBV9|TRBJ2-5
CASNRLAGVGETQYF
TGTGCCAGCAACCGACTAGCGGGAGTTGGTGAGACCCAGTACTTC
>NA|NA|TRBV18|TRBJ2-1
CASSPHPGTVYNEQFF
TGTGCCAGCTCACCCCACCCCGGGACGGTCTATAATGAGCAGTTCTTC
>NA|NA|TRBV5-1|TRBJ2-3
CASSLPQRTDTQYF
TGCGCCAGCAGCTTGCCCCAGCGCACAGATACGCAGTATTTT